The rows below give T cell receptor beta chains drawn from one sample of a study of T-cell reconstitution after alpha-beta-depleted transplantation in children. Each CDR3 protein is one row after TCRdb ran MiXCR on the PCR reads. Of 120,000 to 150,000 distinct CDR3 sequences listed, 8.5% to 10% are singletons. The specimen was PBMCs, mostly from graft donor cells, collected 180 days after TCRalphabeta/CD19-depleted stem cell transplant. The receptor source for this set is a female patient aged 2-9 years who had a stem cell transplant for congenital amegakaryocytic thrombocytopenia, so the T cells may come from the graft donor. Both conserved end residues are part of each CDR3. The D gene is left open where the match is weak. Clone size is given for some rows only: seen once, a few or many times, or a class if the clone is expanded.

d_gene,len,v_gene,j_gene,abundance,CDR3nt,CDR3aa
TRBD2,15,TRBV7-9,TRBJ2-5,many,TGTGCCATCCGGGGGTCCTTCGCGGGGGAAGAGACCCAGTACTTC,CAIRGSFAGEETQYF
TRBD2,16,TRBV4-1,TRBJ2-3,many,TGCGCCAGCAGCCCATTAGGGAGCGGGAGGCCTCTTACGCAGTATTTT,CASSPLGSGRPLTQYF
TRBD2,15,TRBV12-3/TRBV12-4,TRBJ2-7,few,TGTGCCAGCACTAGCGGGCACCACCCAGACTACGAGCAGTACTTC,CASTSGHHPDYEQYF
.,14,TRBV29-1,TRBJ2-5,many,TGCAGCGTTAAGGTGTCGGACCTCGGGGAGACCCAGTACTTC,CSVKVSDLGETQYF
TRBD1,14,TRBV5-1,TRBJ2-1,many,TGCGCCAGCAGCTCCCGGACAGGCTACAATGAGCAGTTCTTC,CASSSRTGYNEQFF
.,13,TRBV11-2,TRBJ1-1,many,TGTGCCAGCAGCTTAGACGTAAACACTGAAGCTTTCTTT,CASSLDVNTEAFF
TRBD2,17,TRBV6-5,TRBJ2-2,.,TGTGCCAGCAGTACAGGGACTAGTTCTTGGTACACCGGGGAGCTGTTTTTT,CASSTGTSSWYTGELFF
TRBD2,20,TRBV11-2,TRBJ2-1,.,TGTGCCAGCAGCTTACCAAGGACTAGCGGGGGGGGGAGCTCCTACAATGAGCAGTTCTTC,CASSLPRTSGGGSSYNEQFF
.,14,TRBV28,TRBJ2-3,many,TGTGCCAGCAGTTTATTTCAGGGCACAGATACGCAGTATTTT,CASSLFQGTDTQYF
TRBD2,16,TRBV12-3/TRBV12-4,TRBJ2-5,many,TGTGCCAGCAGTTCTAGCGGAGAATCGTACCAAGAGACCCAGTACTTC,CASSSSGESYQETQYF
.,14,TRBV10-3,TRBJ1-1,few,TGTGCCATCAGCCCTGCGGGGGGGGGGACTGAAGCTTTCTTT,CAISPAGGGTEAFF
.,14,TRBV20-1,TRBJ1-5,many,TGCAGTGCTACCAACACAGGTTCCCGTCAGCCCCAGCATTTT,CSATNTGSRQPQHF
.,13,TRBV5-1,TRBJ2-2,.,TGCGCCAGCAGCAGCCACAGGGACGGGGAGCTGTTTTTT,CASSSHRDGELFF
.,13,TRBV24-1,TRBJ2-7,few,TGTGCCACCAGTGACGCCGGGACCTACGAGCAGTACTTC,CATSDAGTYEQYF
.,12,TRBV5-1,TRBJ2-7,many,TGCGCCAGCAGCACTGGACTAAACGAGCAGTACTTC,CASSTGLNEQYF
TRBD1,15,TRBV30,TRBJ1-6,.,TGTGCCTGGAAGCCGGGACAGGGGGGAAATTCACCCCTCCACTTT,CAWKPGQGGNSPLHF
.,13,TRBV5-6,TRBJ2-5,many,TGTGCCAGCAGCGCGGGACCGCAAGAGACCCAGTACTTC,CASSAGPQETQYF
.,13,TRBV20-1,TRBJ2-7,few,TGCAGTGCTATGGACAGTTCGGTGTACGAGCAGTACTTC,CSAMDSSVYEQYF
.,16,TRBV20-1,TRBJ2-7,many,TGCAGTGCTAGTTACCCCAACGAGGTGGGCTTCTTCGAGCAGTACTTC,CSASYPNEVGFFEQYF
.,14,TRBV7-7,TRBJ2-5,many,TGTGCCAGCAGCTTAGCACTAGCTAGTGAGACCCAGTACTTC,CASSLALASETQYF
.,14,TRBV7-2,TRBJ2-5,few,TGTGCCAGCAGCTTAGCGGTGGAGAGAGAGACCCAGTACTTC,CASSLAVERETQYF
TRBD2,16,TRBV20-1,TRBJ2-1,few,TGCAGTGCTAGAGATCCGGCTAGCGGAGTTTACAATGAGCAGTTCTTC,CSARDPASGVYNEQFF
.,13,TRBV12-3/TRBV12-4,TRBJ2-1,many,TGTGCCAGCAGTCCGGGGCCTGGCGATGAGCAGTTCTTC,CASSPGPGDEQFF
TRBD2,16,TRBV24-1,TRBJ2-1,.,TGTGCCACCAGTGATCAGACTAGCGGGGGAAACAATGAGCAGTTCTTC,CATSDQTSGGNNEQFF
.,13,TRBV24-1,TRBJ2-7,many,TGTGCCACCAGTGATTTCTCCACCCCCGAGCAGTACTTC,CATSDFSTPEQYF
.,13,TRBV28,TRBJ2-3,.,TGTGCCAGCAGTCTGCCCGGGGTAGATACGCAGTATTTT,CASSLPGVDTQYF